This paragraph reports one T cell receptor beta chain. The sample is drawn from a study of T cell changes during pregnancy in multiple sclerosis. TCRdb keeps only in-frame clones here, not all; method: immunoSEQ multiplex PCR. The sample holds 13,000 or so clones, approximately 91% seen once. The sequences come from CD8+ T cells from peripheral blood mononuclear cells, collected in the first trimester of pregnancy. The TCR sequence derives from a female donor with multiple sclerosis, enrolled in a pregnancy study.

In nucleotides, the CDR3 is TGTGCCAGCAGCACGGGTGGGGGACAAGACTATGGCTACACCTTC. The encoded protein is CASSTGGGQDYGYTF. This chain connects TRBV7-9 to TRBJ1-2; a possible D gene is TRBD1 (6 bases). The CDR3 spans 15 residues. V was shortened by 5 bases and J by 3 bases, with 16 bases between the two germline ends. The germline V gene encodes CDR1 SEHNR and CDR2 FQNEAQ (reference sequence).